This entry lists 24 T cell receptor beta chains sequenced from one sample in a study of blood T cell repertoires in COVID-19. This table comes from immunoSEQ multiplex PCR, and its TCRdb copy is limited to in-frame clones, with some not included. The data show around 200,000 clones, 65% to 85% seen once. Sample: peripheral blood. The receptors originated from a man between 50 and 59 years old with active or convalescent COVID-19.

This clone was recorded a few times. The chain links TRBV4-1 to TRBJ1-4, with D tentatively TRBD1 (5 bases). Germline lookup yields CDR1 MGHRA and CDR2 YSYEKL. The length of the CDR3 is 15 residues. Trimming took 4 bases from V and 5 from J, leaving 14 bases between them. The CDR3 DNA follows: TGCGCCAGCAGCCCCTCCCTGAGACAGAATGAAAAACTGTTTTTT. This translates into CASSPSLRQNEKLFF.

This chain connects TRBV11-2 to TRBJ2-7, with 11 bases aligning to TRBD1. J lost 3 bases, V lost 0 bases, and 1 base had no gene match. The CDR3 is 15 residues long. The V gene's germline CDR1 is SGHAT and CDR2 FQNNGV. This chain's CDR3 is CASSLEGTGGYEQYF. DNA for the CDR3: TGTGCCAGCAGCTTAGAAGGGACAGGGGGCTACGAGCAGTACTTC.

The chain links TRBV21-1 to TRBJ2-7; TRBD1 was called by the table and not checked on the DNA. TRBV21-1 is a listed pseudogene. This CDR3 is built from 13 residues. The CDR3 is CATGTGGVSEQYF. CDR3 nucleotides: TGTGCCACGGGGACAGGGGGCGTTTCCGAGCAGTACTTC.

The chain is built from TRBV5-4 and TRBJ1-1; possible D gene TRBD1, 5 bases. The CDR3 sequence is 15 residues long. The germline V gene has CDR1 SGHNT and CDR2 YYREEE (reference sequence). V was pared by 0 bases and J by 4 bases, with 13 bases between. The CDR3 reads CASSLEGARGTEAFF. The DNA of the CDR3 is TGTGCCAGCAGCTTGGAAGGGGCGAGAGGCACTGAAGCTTTCTTT.

The V gene is TRBV11-1, the J gene TRBJ2-1, with 12 nucleotides matching TRBD1. The trim removed 5 bases at V and 8 bases at J, leaving 10 bases unmatched. Germline CDR1 reads SGHAT; CDR2 reads FQDESV (reference sequence). The CDR3 is 16 amino acids. CDR3 in DNA: TGTGCCAGCAGCCAAGGGACAGGGGGCGATTCTCATGAGCAGTTCTTC. Translation gives CASSQGTGGDSHEQFF.

The sample holds a few counts of this clone. The chain is built from TRBV5-1 and TRBJ2-5; tentatively, D is TRBD1 (5 bases). Between the trimmed V and J ends, which lost 2 bases and 2 bases, there was a span of 10 bases. CDR3 length: 14 amino acids. Germline lookup yields CDR1 SGHRS and CDR2 YFSETQ. The CDR3 sequence is CASSLYQGQETQYF. CDR3 coding DNA: TGCGCCAGCAGCTTATATCAGGGTCAAGAGACCCAGTACTTC.

This clone was observed a handful of times. At one end the junction does not follow the germline gene, possibly because of a read error. The rearrangement uses TRBV23-1 and TRBJ1-2; the D is unclear. TRBV23-1 is designated an ORF whose function remains uncertain. The CDR3 loop spans 14 amino acids. The CDR3 protein is CASRKGVAKYGYTF. The CDR3 nucleotides are TGCGCCAGCAGAAAAGGAGTGGCTAAATATGGCTACACCTTC.

The chain combines TRBV19 with TRBJ2-7, with 8 bases identical to TRBD1. The CDR3 totals 13 residues. V lost 3 bases to trimming and J lost 6 bases; unmatched junction nucleotides: 4. Germline-derived CDR1 and CDR2 are LNHDA and SQIVND (reference sequence). DNA for the CDR3: TGTGCCAGTAGTATGGACAGGGTTAGCGAGCAGTACTTC. Encoded protein: CASSMDRVSEQYF.

This clone has only one observation. The rearrangement links TRBV5-1 to TRBJ2-7, with TRBD2 matching over 9 bases. The CDR3 loop spans 16 amino acids. The junction had 11 bases not matched to a gene; V was cut back by 4 bases and J by 3 bases. Germline V gene sequence: CDR1 SGHRS, CDR2 YFSETQ. The CDR3, as DNA: TGCGCCAGCAGCCCTGGTGCCCTAGCGGGGAGCTACGAGCAGTACTTC. Translating gives CASSPGALAGSYEQYF.

As for this clone: Compared with germline, one end of the junction differs, possibly owing to a read error. The chain employs TRBV4-1 and TRBJ1-1; 10 bases agree with TRBD1. Germline V gene lookup returns CDR1 MGHRA and CDR2 YSYEKL. CDR3 size: 15 residues. The CDR3 DNA follows: TGCGCCAGCAGCCAAGTGGGACAGGGGAACCCTGAAGCTTTCTTT. Protein: CASSQVGQGNPEAFF.

J is TRBJ1-3 and V is TRBV3-1 (or the pseudogene TRBV3-2); the D gene is possibly TRBD1 (5 bases). The CDR3 has 16 amino acids. Trimming removed 2 bases from V and 0 bases from J, with 11 bases in between. CDR1 and CDR2 from the germline V gene are LGHDT and YNNKEL (reference sequence). CDR3: CASSQRQSYSGNTIYF. The CDR3 coding sequence is TGTGCCAGCAGCCAAAGACAGTCCTACTCTGGAAACACCATATATTTT.

This clone has just one count. The chain couples TRBV19 to TRBJ2-5; TRBD2 matches at 8 bases. V shed 3 bases, J shed 9 bases, and the junction held 9 bases outside the gene matches. The CDR3 is 14 residues long. Germline lookup yields CDR1 LNHDA and CDR2 SQIVND (reference sequence). CDR3 sequence: CASSIGLARNAQYF. The CDR3 bases are TGTGCCAGTAGTATTGGACTAGCCAGGAACGCCCAGTACTTC.

This clone was detected a few times. The V call is TRBV9, the J call TRBJ2-7, with D possibly TRBD1 on 8 matching bases. Trimming took off 4 bases at V and 1 base at J, with 18 bases between the two ends. The CDR3 is 16 amino acids. CDR1 is SGDLS, CDR2 YYNGEE, per germline. The CDR3 is CASSRTGGQESYEQYF. In nucleotides, the CDR3 is TGTGCCAGCAGCAGAACGGGGGGACAGGAGTCCTACGAGCAGTACTTC.

The chain links TRBV5-8 to TRBJ1-3; tentatively, D is TRBD1 (5 bases). The germline V gene has CDR1 SGHTS and CDR2 YDEGEE. Trimming left V 7 bases short and J 3 bases short, with 11 bases between. The CDR3 totals 13 residues. The CDR3 DNA reads TGTGCCAGCCTGGGACTTGGTGGAAACACCATATATTTT. The encoded protein is CASLGLGGNTIYF.

This clone was seen once. V and J are TRBV6-5 and TRBJ2-4; 7 nucleotides align to TRBD1. The V and J ends lost 6 bases and 0 bases, in that order; junction bases with no gene match: 5. The CDR3 spans 15 residues. Germline V CDR1 and CDR2: MNHEY, SVGAGI. In DNA form, the CDR3 reads TGTGCCAGCAGCGCCGGACAGGTAGCCAAAAACATTCAGTACTTC. It is translated as CASSAGQVAKNIQYF.

The J gene is TRBJ1-6, the V gene TRBV18, with 9 nucleotides matching TRBD1. The CDR3 sequence is 16 residues long. Looked up from germline, CDR1 is KGHSH and CDR2 is LQKENI. V was clipped by 5 bases and J by 6 bases; unmatched bases: 8. CDR3 in amino acids: CASSSQGALGNSPLHF. As DNA, the CDR3 is TGTGCCAGCTCATCACAGGGGGCCTTGGGTAATTCACCCCTCCACTTT.

The rearrangement joins TRBV4-2 to TRBJ2-1; 7 positions match TRBD2. The J segment lost 4 bases and the V segment lost 0 bases, leaving 15 bases of the junction unmatched. Germline CDR1 and CDR2: LGHNA and YNFKEQ. This CDR3 is 19 amino acids long. This chain's CDR3 is CASSQEVRIGSGVYNEQFF. As DNA, the CDR3 is TGTGCCAGCAGCCAAGAAGTACGTATCGGGAGCGGGGTATACAATGAGCAGTTCTTC.

V gene TRBV27 combines with J gene TRBJ2-3, with D perhaps TRBD2 (5 bases). Trimming took off 2 bases at V and 4 bases at J, with 10 bases between the two ends. CDR1 MNHEY and CDR2 SMNVEV come from the germline V gene (reference sequence). The CDR3 length is 14 residues. Here the CDR3 reads CASSLRGPADTQYF. The CDR3 DNA reads TGTGCCAGCAGTTTACGAGGGCCGGCAGATACGCAGTATTTT.

This clone was recorded a few times. The V and J genes are TRBV5-1 and TRBJ2-2, with D perhaps TRBD1 (6 bases). Germline CDR1 reads SGHRS; CDR2 reads YFSETQ. Trimming cost V 1 base and J 5 bases, with 18 bases left between them. There are 17 residues in the CDR3. The CDR3 reads CASSLRQGNSGTGELFF. The CDR3 DNA follows: TGCGCCAGCAGCTTGCGGCAGGGGAACTCGGGGACCGGGGAGCTGTTTTTT.

The V and J genes are TRBV5-4 and TRBJ2-3; weak D call: TRBD2 (6 bases). CDR1 is SGHNT and CDR2 is YYREEE in the germline V gene (reference sequence). Trimming left V 4 bases short and J 4 bases short, with 19 bases between. This CDR3 contains 16 residues. In nucleotides, the CDR3 is TGTGCCAGCAGCCCCGGGGGAAGTGTCGTCCCAGATACGCAGTATTTT. This encodes CASSPGGSVVPDTQYF. Together with reference TRBV5-4 and TRBJ2-3, the CDR3 gives the full variable domain: ETGVTQSPTHLIKTRGQQVTLRCSSQSGHNTVSWYQQALGQGPQFIFQYYREEENGRGNFPPRFSGLQFPNYSSELNVNALELDDSALYLCASSPGGSVVPDTQYFGPGTRLTVL.

This clone was detected only once. The CDR3 sequence: CASSPSQETQYF. CDR3 nucleotide sequence: TGCGCCAGCAGCCCGTCCCAAGAGACCCAGTACTTC. The J gene is TRBJ2-5, the V gene TRBV5-1, with D uncertain. The V gene lost 4 bases and the J gene lost 1 base, with 5 bases spanning the gap. CDR1 is SGHRS and CDR2 is YFSETQ in the germline V gene. The CDR3 runs 12 residues.

This clone has a handful of counts. V is TRBV5-4 and J is TRBJ2-3; the match to TRBD2 covers 10 bases. Germline CDR1 and CDR2: SGHNT and YYREEE (reference sequence). The CDR3 covers 16 residues. V lost 4 bases, J lost 0 bases, and 5 bases stayed unmatched. CDR3 sequence (DNA): TGTGCCAGCAGCCCTCAGCGGGGGGGAAGCACAGATACGCAGTATTTT. This gives the protein CASSPQRGGSTDTQYF.

V usage is TRBV7-6 and J usage is TRBJ1-1; D is undetermined. This CDR3 is 13 amino acids long. CDR1 SGHVS and CDR2 FNYEAQ come from the germline V gene. Trimming removed 3 bases at V and 1 base at J, with 6 bases between. The DNA for the CDR3 is TGTGCCAGCAGCTTGACACCGAACACTGAAGCTTTCTTT. It codes for CASSLTPNTEAFF.

V is TRBV6-2 or TRBV6-3 and J is TRBJ1-1, with D maybe TRBD1 (5 bases). Trimming cost V 6 bases and J 5 bases, with 16 bases left between them. This CDR3 is built from 14 residues. Germline loops: CDR1 MNHEY, CDR2 SVGEGT. CDR3 nucleotides: TGTGCCAGCAGCCCCCTCGGGGAGGGGACTGAAGCTTTCTTT. Its protein is CASSPLGEGTEAFF.